This TCR beta chain was profiled in a study of shared clonotypes between healthy human individuals. Overall study: Participating donors consisted of a couple of women and three men aged 18 to 49. General study findings and limits: Sorted-subset sequencing was shown by rarefaction to be incomplete despite large depth. Sequencing depth was expected to affect clonotype sharing among donors.

Germline V gene sequence: CDR1 MNHEY, CDR2 SMNVEV (reference sequence). V trimming: 6 bases; J trimming: 0 bases; junction bases outside the gene matches: 9. This CDR3 has 16 residues. The CD4+ fraction was divided into a CD45RA+ naive subset and a CD45RA-negative memory subset. As concerns this clone: Its antigen is unknown.

Sequencing used immunoSEQ multiplex PCR; TCRdb keeps in-frame clones, though not all of them. The sample contains roughly 2.5 million clones, 85% to 95% of which appear only once. This sequence was found in a man between 18 and 29 years old in good health. The specimen was naive CD4+ T cells sorted from blood. Subset given: CD45RA+ positively selected. V usage is TRBV27 and J usage is TRBJ2-7; 9 nucleotides agree with TRBD1. The CDR3 sequence is CASRGLGQGSSYEQYF. For the CDR3, the DNA is TGTGCCAGCAGAGGCCTCGGACAGGGGTCCTCCTACGAGCAGTACTTC.